A single sample gave rise to the 5 T cell receptor beta chains below, sequenced in a study of T cell responses to AZD1222 COVID-19 vaccine. TCRdb's copy holds only in-frame clones and misses some; the assay was immunoSEQ multiplex PCR. Altogether 60,000 to 90,000 clones are present, about 74% being singletons, with the ten largest covering 27%. This specimen was peripheral blood, taken 28 days after the second dose of the MenACWY control vaccine. The receptors were sampled from an adult who received the MenACWY meningococcal vaccine as a control.

The rearrangement joins TRBV29-1 to TRBJ2-1; possible D gene TRBD2, 5 bases. V lost 5 bases and J 4 bases, leaving 9 bases between the germline ends. The germline gives CDR1 SQVTM, CDR2 ANQGSEA. CDR3 length: 12 residues. DNA of the CDR3: TGCAGCGTTTTGGGAGATTACAATGAGCAGTTCTTC. Its protein product is CSVLGDYNEQFF.

The table lists this clone with a count of one. The chain employs TRBV5-1 and TRBJ1-2; D gene uncertain. The V end was cut by 2 bases, the J end by 2 bases, with 10 bases between. Germline V gene lookup returns CDR1 SGHRS and CDR2 YFSETQ. The CDR3 covers 14 residues. The CDR3 spells CASSFSGGNYGYTF. CDR3 DNA sequence: TGCGCCAGCAGCTTTTCTGGCGGAAACTATGGCTACACCTTC.

The rearrangement joins TRBV5-4 to TRBJ1-1; TRBD1 is a possible D gene (5 bases). The CDR3 extends over 15 amino acids. Germline V lookup: CDR1 SGHNT, CDR2 YYREEE (reference sequence). The V end lost 4 bases, the J end lost 0 bases, and 13 bases lay between the germline ends. CDR3 region: CASSRDSGLNTEAFF. The CDR3 bases are TGTGCCAGCAGCCGTGACAGTGGATTGAACACTGAAGCTTTCTTT.

The genes are TRBV30 and TRBJ2-1; the D is unclear. The length of the CDR3 is 13 residues. Germline CDR1 is GTSNPN and CDR2 is SVGIG (reference sequence). V gave up 0 bases and J gave up 10 bases, with 13 bases separating them. The CDR3 here is CAWSVRPFGEQFF. The CDR3 coding sequence is TGTGCCTGGAGTGTACGGCCCTTTGGGGAGCAGTTCTTC.

V is TRBV5-1 and J is TRBJ2-7; D is perhaps TRBD1 (6 bases). CDR1 SGHRS and CDR2 YFSETQ come from the germline V gene. CDR3 length: 13 residues. V was pared by 1 base and J by 6 bases, with 11 bases between. For the CDR3, the DNA is TGCGCCAGCAGCTTGAAACGAGGGGGCGAGCAGTACTTC. Protein product: CASSLKRGGEQYF.